This entry concerns a single T cell receptor beta chain. The antigen is not known. Patients who underwent sequencing had shown CD8+CD57+ cell expansion by flow cytometry. Patients were untreated when blood was sampled. The germline gives CDR1 KGHDR, CDR2 SFDVKD. V dropped 0 bases and J dropped 5; count of bases not matched to a gene: 5. The CDR3 is made up of 17 amino acids. The source of the sample is a study of CD8+CD57+ T cells in acquired aplastic anemia. As for the study in general: The average for DNA from sorted CD4+ and CD8+ cells was 3.2 ug. Broader study findings: The CD8+ Simpson's diversity of patients and controls was not significantly different.

CDR3 and TCR beta VDJ profiling relied on genomic DNA as the template. TCRdb reanalysed the reads using MiXCR and keeps one entry per CDR3 protein. The table records more than 250,000 distinct CDR3 sequences, approximately 82% of them present only once. V gene TRBV24-1 combines with J gene TRBJ2-5; 13 nucleotides line up with TRBD2. The specimen sequenced was sorted CD4+, CD8+, or CD8+CD57+ T cells (not recorded which) from PBMCs. The source is a human donor with aplastic anemia. The CDR3 DNA reads as TGTGCCACCAGTGATTTGGGACTAGCGGGGGCTAGGGAGACCCAGTACTTC. The encoded protein is CATSDLGLAGARETQYF.